The 18 T cell receptor beta chains below all came from one sample that was sequenced in a study of T cells after yellow fever vaccination. TCRdb processed the 5' RACE reads anew with MiXCR; each CDR3 protein has one entry. This table holds 200,000 to 300,000 distinct CDR3 sequences, 5.5% to 8.5% found once. The sample was CD4+ T cells sorted from PBMCs, taken on the day of the yellow fever booster vaccination. The source is a man younger than 40 who received the YFV17D yellow fever vaccine.

This clonotype was recorded at least ten times. DNA of the CDR3: TGTGCCAGCAGCTTGTTTTGGACTAGCGGAAACAATGAGCAGTTCTTC. Translated: CASSLFWTSGNNEQFF. The chain combines TRBV5-6 with TRBJ2-1, with 10 bases that match TRBD2. This CDR3 has 16 amino acids. After removal of 1 base from V and 5 bases from J, the junction contained 6 bases not matched to a gene. Per the germline V gene, CDR1 is SGHDT and CDR2 is YYEEEE.

The chain couples TRBV27 to TRBJ2-1, with D perhaps assigned TRBD1 or TRBD2 (5 bases each). V was pared by 3 bases and J by 9 bases, with 15 bases between. In germline, CDR1 is MNHEY, CDR2 SMNVEV (reference sequence). This CDR3 is built from 14 residues. The CDR3, as DNA: TGTGCCAGCAGTTTCAAAGTGGGGGTCGTTGAGCAGTTCTTC. Its protein product is CASSFKVGVVEQFF.

In its sample, this clonotype was seen many times. The chain is built from TRBV11-2 and TRBJ2-7, with 10 bases fitting TRBD2. The CDR3 runs 15 residues. Looked up from germline, CDR1 is SGHAT and CDR2 is FQNNGV. V shed 2 bases, J shed 4 bases, and the junction held 5 bases outside the gene matches. CDR3 in amino acids: CASSLYRTSGYEQYF. The CDR3 DNA is TGTGCCAGCAGCTTATATAGGACTAGCGGATACGAGCAGTACTTC.

This clonotype has more than one count but fewer than ten. The gene calls are TRBV6-2 or TRBV6-3 and TRBJ1-5; 9 bases match TRBD1. The length of the CDR3 is 15 residues. Per the germline V gene, CDR1 is MNHEY and CDR2 is SVGEGT. J was trimmed by 4 bases and V by 7 bases; bases with no gene match: 8. The CDR3: CASTDSGQGNQPQHF. DNA for the CDR3: TGTGCCAGCACCGATTCGGGACAGGGAAATCAGCCCCAGCATTTT.

Written as DNA, the CDR3 is TGTGCCAGCAGCTTAATGAGCGGGAGCTTGCACATTCAGTACTTC. Translation: CASSLMSGSLHIQYF. The rearrangement uses TRBV7-2 and TRBJ2-4, with 8 bases fitting TRBD2. Germline CDR1 SGHTA, CDR2 FQGNSA. The CDR3 has 15 residues. Unmatched junction bases numbered 8, after V lost 2 bases and J lost 8 bases.

This clonotype was counted between two and nine times. The chain is built from TRBV29-1 and TRBJ2-7; TRBD1 aligns across 9 bases. The V and J ends lost 6 bases and 6 bases, in that order; junction bases with no gene match: 6. The length of the CDR3 is 12 residues. From germline, CDR1 is SQVTM and CDR2 ANQGSEA. In DNA form, the CDR3 reads TGCAGCGTCGGGACAGGGTTTAGCGAGCAGTACTTC. This translates into CSVGTGFSEQYF.

This clonotype was picked up a small number of times. The chain is built from TRBV4-1 and TRBJ1-5, with a weak D call TRBD1 (5 bases). The V and J ends lost 2 bases and 2 bases respectively, with 22 bases between them. The CDR3 has 19 residues. Germline-derived CDR1 and CDR2 are MGHRA and YSYEKL. The CDR3 region is CASSQFSGTRTGGNQPQHF. The CDR3 nucleotides read TGCGCCAGCAGCCAATTTTCCGGGACTCGAACCGGGGGCAATCAGCCCCAGCATTTT.

This clonotype was found many times. CDR3: CASSLAAGGYEQFF. The CDR3, as DNA: TGTGCCAGCAGCTTAGCGGCGGGAGGATATGAGCAGTTCTTC. J is TRBJ2-1 and V is TRBV11-1, with TRBD2 matching 8 bases. Germline V lookup: CDR1 SGHAT, CDR2 FQDESV (reference sequence). Trimming took 0 bases from V and 8 from J; bases not matched to a gene: 3. The CDR3 loop spans 14 amino acids.

This clonotype was seen ten or more times. The gene calls are TRBV4-2 and TRBJ2-5, with D unclear. The CDR3 is made up of 16 amino acids. CDR1 and CDR2 (germline): LGHNA, YNFKEQ. V was trimmed by 2 bases and J by 1 base, leaving 14 bases between them. CDR3: CASSQHRPGAQETQYF. For the CDR3, the DNA is TGTGCCAGCAGCCAACACCGGCCTGGAGCCCAAGAGACCCAGTACTTC.

This clonotype occurred a few times. This sequence joins TRBV20-1 and TRBJ2-3; 14 bases are shared with TRBD2. After removal of 8 bases from V and 4 bases from J, the junction contained 11 bases not matched to a gene. This CDR3 has 16 residues. The germline V gene encodes CDR1 DFQATT and CDR2 SNEGSKA (reference sequence). The CDR3 region is CSLLGTSGRRADTQYF. CDR3 sequence (DNA): TGCAGTCTCCTTGGGACTAGCGGGAGACGCGCAGATACGCAGTATTTT.

This clonotype was counted only a few times. This chain connects TRBV7-8 to TRBJ2-7; possible D gene TRBD2, 6 bases. CDR3 length: 17 residues. The V end lost 5 bases, the J end lost 3 bases, and 23 bases lay between the germline ends. Germline CDR1 is SGHVS and CDR2 is FQNEAQ. CDR3 bases: TGTGCCAGCAGCGACCTTTCGCCACGGGGGACGATCTACGAGCAGTACTTC. It specifies CASSDLSPRGTIYEQYF.

This clonotype was found a few times. The chain's CDR3 is CASSQEHGSASRYQETQYF. As DNA, the CDR3 is TGCGCCAGCAGCCAAGAACACGGGTCGGCTAGCAGGTACCAAGAGACCCAGTACTTC. The chain couples TRBV4-3 to TRBJ2-5; a possible D gene is TRBD2 (5 bases). The germline CDR1 and CDR2 sequences are LGHNA and YSLEER. CDR3 length equals 19 residues. V was pared by 0 bases and J by 0 bases, with 20 bases between.

This clonotype has ten or more counts. The chain recombines TRBV2 with TRBJ1-3; 10 bases agree with TRBD1. The CDR3 is 19 residues long. The J segment lost 0 bases and the V segment lost 5 bases, leaving 13 bases of the junction unmatched. Germline V CDR1 and CDR2: SNHLY, FYNNEI. CDR3 sequence (DNA): TGTGCCAGCAGTCATCCCGGGACAGGGGCCCTCGGCTCTGGAAACACCATATATTTT. It is translated as CASSHPGTGALGSGNTIYF.

This clonotype was seen only a few times. The chain links TRBV6-2 or TRBV6-3 to TRBJ1-5, with D hard to call. CDR3 size: 13 residues. The V end was cut by 7 bases, the J end by 6 bases, with 13 bases between. The germline V gene has CDR1 MNHEY and CDR2 SVGEGT. The DNA for the CDR3 is TGTGCCAGCACCGACGGGGTCCCTCAGCCCCAGCATTTT. This gives the protein CASTDGVPQPQHF.

The table lists this clonotype with many counts. This chain uses TRBV20-1 with TRBJ1-6; D not certain. The germline gives CDR1 DFQATT, CDR2 SNEGSKA (reference sequence). Trimming left V 0 bases short and J 7 bases short, with 13 bases between. The CDR3 sequence is 15 residues long. The chain's CDR3 is CSARDPGRGNSPLHF. In DNA form, the CDR3 reads TGCAGTGCTAGAGATCCAGGACGTGGAAATTCACCCCTCCACTTT.

This clonotype was counted ten times or more. The rearrangement links TRBV7-2 to TRBJ1-2; 7 bases line up with TRBD1. Per the germline V gene, CDR1 is SGHTA and CDR2 is FQGNSA. This CDR3 region has 14 residues. The V segment lost 4 bases and the J segment 7 bases; nucleotides outside the gene matches: 9. The CDR3 DNA is TGTGCCAGCAGCTCACGCGCTAGGGGGCCTGGCTACACCTTC. Translated, it gives CASSSRARGPGYTF.

Details on this clonotype: This may arise from a read error, as a much more abundant clone is one base away. V is TRBV7-2 and J is TRBJ2-1; D gene ambiguous. Germline V CDR1 and CDR2: SGHTA, FQGNSA. CDR3 size: 17 residues. The V gene lost 3 bases and the J gene lost 10 bases, with 25 bases spanning the gap. CDR3 loop: CASSFTRSIPCHWEQFF. The DNA of the CDR3 is TGTGCCAGCAGCTTTACCCGATCGATACCATGCCATTGGGAGCAGTTCTTC.

This clonotype was seen repeatedly, ten times or more. This rearrangement joins TRBV20-1 to TRBJ2-1; D possibly matches TRBD1 or TRBD2 (5 bases each). Trimming took 2 bases from V and 4 from J, leaving 18 bases between them. This CDR3 contains 16 residues. From germline, CDR1 is DFQATT and CDR2 SNEGSKA (reference sequence). The CDR3 loop reads CSARRPEGSGYNEQFF. The CDR3 DNA follows: TGCAGTGCTAGACGCCCCGAGGGGTCTGGTTACAATGAGCAGTTCTTC.